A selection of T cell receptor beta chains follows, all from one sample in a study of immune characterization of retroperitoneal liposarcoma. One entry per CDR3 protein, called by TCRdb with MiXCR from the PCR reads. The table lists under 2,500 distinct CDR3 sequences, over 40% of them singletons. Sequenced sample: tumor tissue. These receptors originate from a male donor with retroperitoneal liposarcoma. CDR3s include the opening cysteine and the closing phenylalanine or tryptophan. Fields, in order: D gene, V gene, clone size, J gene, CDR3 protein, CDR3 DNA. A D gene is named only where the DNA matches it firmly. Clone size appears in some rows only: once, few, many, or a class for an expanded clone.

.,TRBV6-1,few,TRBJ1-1,CASSPGRQNTEAFF,TGTGCCAGCAGTCCGGGCCGGCAGAACACTGAAGCTTTCTTT
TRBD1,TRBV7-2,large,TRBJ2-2,CASTPGQGDGELFF,TGTGCCAGCACCCCGGGACAGGGGGACGGGGAGCTGTTTTTT
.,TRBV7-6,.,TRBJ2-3,CASTLPEDRTDTQYF,TGTGCCAGCACCCTCCCTGAAGACCGCACAGATACGCAGTATTTT
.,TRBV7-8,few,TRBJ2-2,CASSGRRDGELFF,TGTGCCAGCAGCGGAAGGCGGGACGGGGAGCTGTTTTTT
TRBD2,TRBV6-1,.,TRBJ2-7,CASSGTLGLVIEQYF,TGTGCCAGCAGTGGGACACTTGGACTAGTGATCGAGCAGTACTTC
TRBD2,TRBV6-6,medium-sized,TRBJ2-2,CASSYSIRERGTGELFF,TGTGCCAGCAGTTACTCCATCCGGGAGCGGGGCACCGGGGAGCTGTTTTTT
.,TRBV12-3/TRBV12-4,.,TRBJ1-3,CASSLGGLSGNTIYF,TGTGCCAGCAGTTTGGGGGGCCTCTCTGGAAACACCATATATTTT
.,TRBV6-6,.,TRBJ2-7,CASSYWGTRGIGDEQYF,TGTGCCAGCAGTTACTGGGGGACTCGGGGGATTGGAGATGAGCAGTACTTC
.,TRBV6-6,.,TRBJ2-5,CASSYSLEGPKFF,TGTGCCAGCAGTTACTCGCTGGAGGGCCCAAAGTTCTTC
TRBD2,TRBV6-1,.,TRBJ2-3,CASSPGLAVDTQYF,TGTGCCAGCAGTCCGGGACTAGCCGTCGATACGCAGTATTTT
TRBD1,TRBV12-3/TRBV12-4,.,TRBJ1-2,CASSPGQNYGYTF,TGTGCCAGCAGTCCGGGACAGAACTATGGCTACACCTTC
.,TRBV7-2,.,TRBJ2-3,CASSFGQNRITDTQYF,TGTGCCAGCAGCTTTGGACAGAATAGAATCACAGATACGCAGTATTTT
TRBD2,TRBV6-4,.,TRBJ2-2,CASSDSGLAGGPGTGELFF,TGTGCCAGCAGTGACTCAGGACTAGCGGGAGGGCCGGGCACCGGGGAGCTGTTTTTT
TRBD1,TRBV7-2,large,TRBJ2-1,CASSPPTGSKNIQFF,TGTGCCAGCAGCCCCCCGACAGGGTCCAAAAACATTCAGTTCTTC
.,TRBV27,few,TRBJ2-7,CASSHDSSYNEQYF,TGTGCCAGCAGTCACGATAGCTCCTACAATGAGCAGTACTTC
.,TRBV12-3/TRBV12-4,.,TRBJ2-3,CASRERLPADTQYF,TGTGCCAGCAGGGAGCGTCTACCGGCAGATACGCAGTATTTT
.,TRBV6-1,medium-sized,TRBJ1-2,CASSEGEANYGYTF,TGTGCCAGCAGTGAGGGGGAAGCTAACTATGGCTACACCTTC
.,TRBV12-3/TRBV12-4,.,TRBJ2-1,CASIFELARGFSYNEQFF,TGTGCCAGCATCTTTGAACTGGCCCGAGGCTTCTCCTACAATGAGCAGTTCTTC
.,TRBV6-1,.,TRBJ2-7,CASSLTSSYEQYF,TGTGCCAGCAGTCTTACTAGCTCCTACGAGCAGTACTTC
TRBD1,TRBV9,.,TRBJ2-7,CASSPSLGTASYEQYF,TGTGCCAGCAGCCCTAGCCTAGGGACAGCTTCCTACGAGCAGTACTTC
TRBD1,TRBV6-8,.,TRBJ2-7,CASSYAGQGTYEQYF,TGTGCCAGCAGTTACGCGGGACAGGGGACCTACGAGCAGTACTTC
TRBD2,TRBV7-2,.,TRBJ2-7,CASSLVSLAGSSYEQYF,TGTGCCAGCAGCTTAGTCTCTCTAGCGGGAAGCTCCTACGAGCAGTACTTC
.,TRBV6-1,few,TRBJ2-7,CASSKAQGEQYF,TGTGCCAGCAGTAAGGCACAGGGTGAGCAGTACTTC